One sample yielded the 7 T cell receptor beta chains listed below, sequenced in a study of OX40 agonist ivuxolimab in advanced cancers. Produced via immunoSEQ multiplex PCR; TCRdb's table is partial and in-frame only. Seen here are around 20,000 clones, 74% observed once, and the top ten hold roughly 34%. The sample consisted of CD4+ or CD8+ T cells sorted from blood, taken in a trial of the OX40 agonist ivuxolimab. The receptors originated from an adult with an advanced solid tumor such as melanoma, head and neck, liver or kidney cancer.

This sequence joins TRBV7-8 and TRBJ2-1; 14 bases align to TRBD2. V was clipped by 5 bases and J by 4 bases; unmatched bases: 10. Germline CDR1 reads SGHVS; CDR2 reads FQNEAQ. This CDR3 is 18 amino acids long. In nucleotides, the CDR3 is TGTGCCAGCAGCAGCAGACTAGCGGGAGGGCCATTATACAATGAGCAGTTCTTC. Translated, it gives CASSSRLAGGPLYNEQFF.

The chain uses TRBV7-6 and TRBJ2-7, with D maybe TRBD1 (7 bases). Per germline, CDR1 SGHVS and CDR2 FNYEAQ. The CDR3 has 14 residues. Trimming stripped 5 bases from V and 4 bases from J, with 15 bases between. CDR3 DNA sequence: TGTGCCAGCAGCCCTGACAGGGAGGTTTACGAGCAGTACTTC. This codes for CASSPDREVYEQYF.

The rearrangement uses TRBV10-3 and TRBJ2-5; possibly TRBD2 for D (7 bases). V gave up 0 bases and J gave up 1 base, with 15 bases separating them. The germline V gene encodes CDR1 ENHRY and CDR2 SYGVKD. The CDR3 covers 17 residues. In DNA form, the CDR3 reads TGTGCCATCAGTGAGTCACGAGGAGGGGGGGCCCAAGAGACCCAGTACTTC. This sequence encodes CAISESRGGGAQETQYF.

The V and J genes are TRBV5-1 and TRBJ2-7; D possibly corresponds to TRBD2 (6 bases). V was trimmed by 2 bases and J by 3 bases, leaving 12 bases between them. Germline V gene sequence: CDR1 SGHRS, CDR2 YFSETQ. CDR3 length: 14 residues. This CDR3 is CASSLEEGLYEQYF. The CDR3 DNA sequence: TGCGCCAGCAGCTTAGAGGAGGGCCTCTACGAGCAGTACTTC.

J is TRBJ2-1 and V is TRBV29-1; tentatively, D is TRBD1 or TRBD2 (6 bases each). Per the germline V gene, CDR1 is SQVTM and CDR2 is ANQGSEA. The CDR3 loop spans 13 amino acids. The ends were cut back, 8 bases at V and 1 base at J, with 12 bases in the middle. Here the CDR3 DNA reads TGCAGCCCCGGAGGGGGATCCTACAATGAGCAGTTCTTC. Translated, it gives CSPGGGSYNEQFF.

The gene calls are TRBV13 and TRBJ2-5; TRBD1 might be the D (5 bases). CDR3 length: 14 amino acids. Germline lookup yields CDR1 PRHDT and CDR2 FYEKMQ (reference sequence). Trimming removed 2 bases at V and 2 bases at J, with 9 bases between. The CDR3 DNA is TGTGCCAGCAGCTTAAAGGGGAATCAAGAGACCCAGTACTTC. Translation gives CASSLKGNQETQYF.

CDR3: CASSPFTTQETQYF. In DNA form, the CDR3 reads TGTGCCAGCTCACCTTTTACCACTCAGGAGACCCAGTACTTC. The gene calls are TRBV18 and TRBJ2-5; D is ambiguous. Looked up from germline, CDR1 is KGHSH and CDR2 is LQKENI. Trimming pared 3 bases from V and 5 bases from J, leaving 13 bases between. There are 14 residues in the CDR3.